What follows are 28 T cell receptor beta chains derived from one specimen sequenced in a study of T cell changes during pregnancy in multiple sclerosis. Data came from immunoSEQ multiplex PCR; TCRdb stores just in-frame clones and leaves some out. The data show around 30,000 clones, 85% to 95% seen once. The sequencing here drew on CD8+ T cells from peripheral blood mononuclear cells, taken before pregnancy. The receptor set was obtained from a female donor with multiple sclerosis, enrolled in a pregnancy study.

V and J are TRBV28 and TRBJ2-1, with 8 bases fitting TRBD2. V was clipped by 5 bases and J by 2 bases; unmatched bases: 2. The V gene's germline CDR1 is MDHEN and CDR2 SYDVKM. This CDR3 has 14 residues. CDR3 sequence: CASSLAGTYNEQFF. The CDR3 DNA reads as TGTGCCAGCAGTCTAGCGGGCACCTACAATGAGCAGTTCTTC.

The rearrangement links TRBV10-3 to TRBJ1-2; TRBD1 matches at 11 bases. The trim removed 6 bases at V and 5 bases at J, leaving 8 bases unmatched. Germline V CDR1 and CDR2: ENHRY, SYGVKD. CDR3 length: 15 residues. CDR3 sequence: CAISNGTGGRYGYTF. CDR3 nucleotide sequence: TGTGCCATCAGCAACGGGACAGGGGGTCGGTATGGCTACACCTTC.

CDR3 region: CASSLRLAGGPDTQYF. As DNA, the CDR3 is TGTGCCAGCAGCCTCAGACTAGCGGGGGGGCCAGATACGCAGTATTTT. This sequence joins TRBV11-2 and TRBJ2-3; TRBD2 agrees at 14 bases. Germline V gene sequence: CDR1 SGHAT, CDR2 FQNNGV. The CDR3 covers 16 residues. J lost 4 bases, V lost 5 bases, and 5 bases had no gene match.

V is TRBV9 and J is TRBJ2-5, with a tentative D call TRBD2 (5 bases). This CDR3 is 9 amino acids long. The V gene lost 10 bases and the J gene lost 5 bases, with 6 bases spanning the gap. Looked up from germline, CDR1 is SGDLS and CDR2 is YYNGEE. CDR3 in amino acids: CASGETQYF. CDR3 in DNA: TGTGCCTCGGGGGAGACCCAGTACTTC.

V and J are TRBV9 and TRBJ2-7; 14 bases agree with TRBD2. V lost 0 bases, J lost 6 bases, and 2 bases stayed unmatched. Germline CDR1 and CDR2: SGDLS and YYNGEE. This CDR3 contains 15 residues. CDR3 loop: CASSVGLAGGCEQYF. In DNA form, the CDR3 reads TGTGCCAGCAGCGTAGGACTAGCGGGGGGGTGCGAGCAGTACTTC.

The chain employs TRBV27 and TRBJ2-5; possibly TRBD2 for D (10 bases). Between the trimmed V and J ends, which lost 10 bases and 4 bases, there was a span of 28 bases. Germline CDR1 and CDR2: MNHEY and SMNVEV (reference sequence). The CDR3 is 17 residues long. CDR3 region: CATRDRESGRAGETQYF. In DNA form, the CDR3 reads TGTGCCACCAGGGACAGGGAAAGCGGGAGGGCCGGAGAGACCCAGTACTTC.

The rearrangement links TRBV7-2 to TRBJ2-7; D remains unclear. Per germline, CDR1 SGHTA and CDR2 FQGNSA. This CDR3 has 14 residues. V shed 5 bases and J shed 6 bases, with 17 bases lying between them. The CDR3 nucleotides read TGTGCCAGCAGCCCTAGAGCTAGTTTGCTCGAGCAGTACTTC. It specifies CASSPRASLLEQYF.

This clone came up a few times. The V and J genes are TRBV25-1 and TRBJ1-1; D gene ambiguous. Germline CDR1 reads MGHDK; CDR2 reads SYGVNS. V lost 1 base and J 6 bases, leaving 6 bases between the germline ends. This CDR3 is 12 amino acids long. In DNA form, the CDR3 reads TGTGCCAGCAGTGAATCCGGGGCTGAAGCTTTCTTT. Its protein product is CASSESGAEAFF.

The chain carries TRBV5-4 and TRBJ2-7; 7 positions agree with TRBD1. Germline CDR1 is SGHNT and CDR2 is YYREEE (reference sequence). J was trimmed by 0 bases and V by 0 bases; bases with no gene match: 3. The length of the CDR3 is 15 residues. The CDR3 DNA sequence: TGTGCCAGCAGCTTGGGGACAGGCGTCTCCTACGAGCAGTACTTC. It specifies CASSLGTGVSYEQYF.

The chain links TRBV5-1 to TRBJ2-7, with D uncertain. Per germline, CDR1 SGHRS and CDR2 YFSETQ. V was trimmed by 1 base and J by 2 bases, leaving 16 bases between them. There are 16 residues in the CDR3. CDR3 DNA: TGCGCCAGCAGCTTGTCATTCCTCGGTCAGGCCTACGAGCAGTACTTC. The encoded protein is CASSLSFLGQAYEQYF.

The rearrangement links TRBV16 to TRBJ1-5, with TRBD1 matching 8 bases. CDR1 KGHSY and CDR2 FQNENV come from the germline V gene. The V segment lost 3 bases and the J segment 7 bases; nucleotides outside the gene matches: 5. The CDR3 contains 14 residues. CDR3 bases: TGTGCCAGCAGCCATCAACAGGGGGGACAGCCCCAGCATTTT. It codes for CASSHQQGGQPQHF. Complete variable domain (other parts from reference TRBV16 and TRBJ1-5): GEEVAQTPKHLVRGEGQKAKLYCAPIKGHSYVFWYQQVLKNEFKFLISFQNENVFDETGMPKERFSAKCLPNSPCSLEIQATKLEDSAVYFCASSHQQGGQPQHFGDGTRLSIL.

In this sample, this clone turned up once. The V and J genes are TRBV30 and TRBJ2-7; 11 nucleotides match TRBD1. Germline V lookup: CDR1 GTSNPN, CDR2 SVGIG (reference sequence). After removal of 4 bases from V and 3 bases from J, the junction contained 8 bases not matched to a gene. The CDR3 runs 15 residues. In DNA, the CDR3 is TGTGCCTGGACCCTAGGGACAGGGGGTGTCTACGAGCAGTACTTC. Its protein product is CAWTLGTGGVYEQYF.

This clone came up once. This sequence joins TRBV9 and TRBJ2-1, with 7 bases aligning to TRBD1. V was clipped by 4 bases and J by 5 bases; unmatched bases: 9. CDR3 size: 15 residues. Germline V CDR1 and CDR2: SGDLS, YYNGEE. In DNA, the CDR3 is TGTGCCAGCAGCCAATGGGGGACAGAGAACAATGAGCAGTTCTTC. As protein: CASSQWGTENNEQFF.

The rearrangement links TRBV28 to TRBJ2-7; 11 positions match TRBD2. This CDR3 spans 15 amino acids. Germline-derived CDR1 and CDR2 are MDHEN and SYDVKM. J was trimmed by 3 bases and V by 4 bases; bases with no gene match: 5. CDR3 nucleotides: TGTGCCAGCAGTTCGCCCGGGACTAGCGGCTACGAGCAGTACTTC. This encodes CASSSPGTSGYEQYF.

The chain is built from TRBV15 and TRBJ1-4, with D perhaps TRBD1 (5 bases). This CDR3 spans 17 amino acids. Between the trimmed V and J ends, which lost 3 bases and 7 bases, there was a span of 21 bases. The germline CDR1 and CDR2 sequences are LNHNV and YYDKDF (reference sequence). CDR3 nucleotides: TGTGCCACCAGCAGGGACCTCTGGGGGGAGGGCGGTGAAAAACTGTTTTTT. Protein sequence: CATSRDLWGEGGEKLFF.

The genes are TRBV9 and TRBJ2-3; 8 bases are shared with TRBD2. CDR3 length equals 15 residues. Germline-derived CDR1 and CDR2 are SGDLS and YYNGEE. The junction had 4 bases not matched to a gene; V was cut back by 0 bases and J by 4 bases. The CDR3 sequence is CASSVAGGPADTQYF. The CDR3 region has the DNA TGTGCCAGCAGCGTAGCGGGGGGGCCGGCAGATACGCAGTATTTT.

The chain joins TRBV4-3 to TRBJ2-7; tentative D call: TRBD1 (6 bases). Per the germline V gene, CDR1 is LGHNA and CDR2 is YSLEER. Deletions cut 0 bases from V and 0 bases from J, with 9 bases between. The CDR3 loop spans 15 amino acids. The CDR3 region has the DNA TGCGCCAGCAGCCAAGACGAGGGGGACTCCTACGAGCAGTACTTC. It codes for CASSQDEGDSYEQYF.

The CDR3 DNA reads TGTGCCAGGCCCTGGGACAGGGTTTTCTACGAGCAGTACTTC. Its translation is CARPWDRVFYEQYF. The rearrangement links TRBV27 to TRBJ2-7, with 9 bases aligning to TRBD1. The V segment lost 9 bases and the J segment 3 bases; nucleotides outside the gene matches: 9. CDR1 and CDR2 (germline): MNHEY, SMNVEV (reference sequence). This CDR3 is built from 14 residues.

The chain couples TRBV4-3 to TRBJ1-2, with 7 positions matching TRBD1. CDR3 length: 17 residues. Germline V gene lookup returns CDR1 LGHNA and CDR2 YSLEER. V dropped 0 bases and J dropped 7; count of bases not matched to a gene: 14. CDR3: CASSQDVSDRREGGYTF. CDR3 DNA sequence: TGCGCCAGCAGCCAAGATGTGTCGGACAGGAGGGAAGGTGGCTACACCTTC.

This rearrangement joins TRBV7-7 to TRBJ2-1; 7 bases are shared with TRBD2. With 0 bases clipped from V and 3 bases from J, the junction kept 2 bases outside the gene matches. Per germline, CDR1 SSHAT and CDR2 FNYEAQ (reference sequence). This CDR3 spans 15 amino acids. The CDR3 is CASSLAAGVYNEQFF. Written as DNA, the CDR3 is TGTGCCAGCAGCTTAGCCGCGGGAGTCTACAATGAGCAGTTCTTC.

This chain joins TRBV19 and TRBJ1-5; unclear D gene. Germline values: CDR1 LNHDA, CDR2 SQIVND (reference sequence). CDR3 size: 14 residues. V dropped 8 bases and J dropped 3 bases, with 14 bases sitting between them. The CDR3 loop reads CASGLQASNQPQHF. DNA for the CDR3: TGTGCCAGTGGCCTCCAGGCGTCCAATCAGCCCCAGCATTTT.

The chain employs TRBV28 and TRBJ2-7; D might be TRBD2 (5 bases). V shed 2 bases and J shed 3 bases, with 11 bases lying between them. The CDR3 is made up of 14 amino acids. In germline, CDR1 is MDHEN, CDR2 SYDVKM. Here the CDR3 reads CASSLSAGGYEQYF. The CDR3 nucleotides read TGTGCCAGCAGTTTAAGCGCAGGAGGCTACGAGCAGTACTTC.

This chain links TRBV11-2 with TRBJ1-2; 8 bases fit TRBD1. The CDR3 contains 14 residues. J lost 4 bases, V lost 3 bases, and 4 bases had no gene match. Per the germline V gene, CDR1 is SGHAT and CDR2 is FQNNGV. The DNA for the CDR3 is TGTGCCAGCAGCTTCGGACAGGGCGGCTATGGCTACACCTTC. Translated: CASSFGQGGYGYTF.

The J gene is TRBJ2-1, the V gene TRBV11-2, with a weak D call TRBD2 (6 bases). The V and J ends lost 7 bases and 12 bases respectively, with 22 bases between them. Germline V gives CDR1 SGHAT, CDR2 FQNNGV. This CDR3 has 14 amino acids. CDR3 nucleotide sequence: TGTGCCAGCACCCTGAGCGGGCCCCTCGATGGGCAGTTCTTC. Protein product: CASTLSGPLDGQFF.

V is TRBV9 and J is TRBJ2-1; D unresolved. The CDR3 spans 13 residues. The ends were cut back, 0 bases at V and 9 bases at J, with 10 bases in the middle. Germline V gene data show CDR1 as SGDLS and CDR2 as YYNGEE. The CDR3 bases are TGTGCCAGCAGCGTAGTCGGTCCAGGTGAGCAGTTCTTC. This encodes CASSVVGPGEQFF.

This sequence joins TRBV4-3 and TRBJ1-3; D is uncertain. The germline V and J ends were trimmed by 0 bases and 0 bases, with 9 bases remaining between them. Germline loops: CDR1 LGHNA, CDR2 YSLEER. The CDR3 length is 16 residues. The CDR3 DNA reads TGCGCCAGCAGCCAAGATTGGTCGAGCTCTGGAAACACCATATATTTT. Encoded protein: CASSQDWSSSGNTIYF.

This clone came up once. This rearrangement joins TRBV19 to TRBJ1-2, with 7 positions matching TRBD1. J lost 4 bases, V lost 6 bases, and 11 bases had no gene match. CDR3 length: 15 amino acids. The germline CDR1 and CDR2 sequences are LNHDA and SQIVND (reference sequence). CDR3 in DNA: TGTGCCAGTAGCGCTACAGGGGCTTTTTCCTATGGCTACACCTTC. It specifies CASSATGAFSYGYTF.

This sequence joins TRBV5-1 and TRBJ2-1; TRBD2 matches 10 bases. This CDR3 is built from 15 residues. V dropped 3 bases and J dropped 9; count of bases not matched to a gene: 9. CDR1 and CDR2 from the germline V gene are SGHRS and YFSETQ. CDR3 region: CASSSLAGVAIEQFF. The CDR3 DNA reads as TGCGCCAGCAGCTCCCTAGCGGGAGTGGCAATTGAGCAGTTCTTC.